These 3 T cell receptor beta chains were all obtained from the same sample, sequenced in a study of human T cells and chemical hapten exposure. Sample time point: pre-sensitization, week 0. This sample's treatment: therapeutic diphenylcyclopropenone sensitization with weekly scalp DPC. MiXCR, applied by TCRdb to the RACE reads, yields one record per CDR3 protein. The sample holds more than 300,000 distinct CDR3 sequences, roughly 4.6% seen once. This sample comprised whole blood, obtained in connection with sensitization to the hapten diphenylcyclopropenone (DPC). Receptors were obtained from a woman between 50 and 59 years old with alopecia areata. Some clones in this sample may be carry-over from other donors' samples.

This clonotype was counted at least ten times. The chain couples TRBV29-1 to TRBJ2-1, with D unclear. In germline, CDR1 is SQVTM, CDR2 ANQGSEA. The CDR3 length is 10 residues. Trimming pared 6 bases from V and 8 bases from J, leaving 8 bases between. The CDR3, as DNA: TGCAGCGTAGGATGGGATGAGCAGTTCTTC. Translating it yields CSVGWDEQFF.

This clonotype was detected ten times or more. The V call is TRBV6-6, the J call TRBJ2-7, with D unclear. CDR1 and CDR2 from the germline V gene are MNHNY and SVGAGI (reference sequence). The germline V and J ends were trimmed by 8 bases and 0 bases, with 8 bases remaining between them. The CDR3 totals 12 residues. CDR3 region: CASLGSSYEQYF. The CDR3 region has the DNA TGTGCCAGCTTAGGCAGCTCCTACGAGCAGTACTTC.

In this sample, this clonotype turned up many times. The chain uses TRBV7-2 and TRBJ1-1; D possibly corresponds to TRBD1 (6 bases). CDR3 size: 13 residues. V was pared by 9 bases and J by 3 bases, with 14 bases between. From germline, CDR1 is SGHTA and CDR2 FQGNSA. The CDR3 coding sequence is TGTGCCAGTCTGCAGGGGTGGGACACTGAAGCTTTCTTT. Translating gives CASLQGWDTEAFF. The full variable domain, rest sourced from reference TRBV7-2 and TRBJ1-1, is GAGVSQSPSNKVTEKGKDVELRCDPISGHTALYWYRQSLGQGLEFLIYFQGNSAPDKSGLPSDRFSAERTGGSVSTLTIQRTQQEDSAVYLCASLQGWDTEAFFGQGTRLTVV.